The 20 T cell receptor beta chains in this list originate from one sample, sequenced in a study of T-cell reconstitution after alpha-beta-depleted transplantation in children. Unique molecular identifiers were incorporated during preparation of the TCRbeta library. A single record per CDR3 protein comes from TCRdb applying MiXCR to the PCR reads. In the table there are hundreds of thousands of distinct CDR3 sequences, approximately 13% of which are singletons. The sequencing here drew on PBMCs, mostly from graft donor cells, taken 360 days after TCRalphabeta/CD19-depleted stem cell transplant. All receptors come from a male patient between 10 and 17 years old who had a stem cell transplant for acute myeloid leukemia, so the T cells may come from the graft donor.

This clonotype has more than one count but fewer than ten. The CDR3 DNA follows: TGCAGTGCCTCAGATAGCGGGAGTCCGTTCTTC. Protein: CSASDSGSPFF. V and J are TRBV20-1 and TRBJ2-1, with 9 bases matching TRBD2. Per germline, CDR1 DFQATT and CDR2 SNEGSKA (reference sequence). This CDR3 is 11 amino acids long. The V and J ends lost 6 bases and 15 bases, in that order; junction bases with no gene match: 9.

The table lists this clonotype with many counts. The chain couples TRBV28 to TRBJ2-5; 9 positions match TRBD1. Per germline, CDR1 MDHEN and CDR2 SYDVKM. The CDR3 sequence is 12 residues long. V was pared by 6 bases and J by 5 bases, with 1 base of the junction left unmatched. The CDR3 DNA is TGTGCCAGCAGGGGGACAGGGGAGACCCAGTACTTC. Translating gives CASRGTGETQYF.

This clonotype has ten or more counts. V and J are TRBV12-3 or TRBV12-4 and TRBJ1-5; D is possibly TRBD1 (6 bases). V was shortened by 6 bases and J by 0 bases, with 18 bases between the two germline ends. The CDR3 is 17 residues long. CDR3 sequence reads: CASSQRQARISNQPQHF. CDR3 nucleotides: TGTGCCAGCAGCCAAAGACAGGCTCGGATTAGCAATCAGCCCCAGCATTTT.

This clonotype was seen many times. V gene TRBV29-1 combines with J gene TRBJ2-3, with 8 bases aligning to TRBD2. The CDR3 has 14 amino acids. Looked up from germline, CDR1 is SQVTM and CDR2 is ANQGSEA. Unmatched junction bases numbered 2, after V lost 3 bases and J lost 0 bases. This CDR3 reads CSVEPSGSTDTQYF. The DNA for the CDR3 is TGCAGCGTTGAGCCTAGCGGGAGCACAGATACGCAGTATTTT.

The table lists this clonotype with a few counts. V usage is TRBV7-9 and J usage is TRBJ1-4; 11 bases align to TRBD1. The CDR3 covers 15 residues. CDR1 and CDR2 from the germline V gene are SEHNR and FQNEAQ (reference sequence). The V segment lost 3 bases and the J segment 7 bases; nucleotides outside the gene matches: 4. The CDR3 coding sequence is TGTGCCAGCAGCTTCGGACAGGGGGCGGGTGAAAAACTGTTTTTT. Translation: CASSFGQGAGEKLFF.

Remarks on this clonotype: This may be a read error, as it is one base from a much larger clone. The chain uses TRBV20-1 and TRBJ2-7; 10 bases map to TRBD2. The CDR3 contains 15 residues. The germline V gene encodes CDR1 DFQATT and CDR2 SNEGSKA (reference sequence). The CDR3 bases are TGCTGTGCTAGCGCGGTAGCGGGAGGAAGGGACGAGCAGTACTTC. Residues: CCASAVAGGRDEQYF.

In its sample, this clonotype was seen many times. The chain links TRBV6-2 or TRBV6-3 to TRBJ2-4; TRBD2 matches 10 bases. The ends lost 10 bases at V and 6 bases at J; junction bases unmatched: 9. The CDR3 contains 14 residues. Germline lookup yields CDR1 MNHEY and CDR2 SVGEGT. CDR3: CATQREGHVNIQYF. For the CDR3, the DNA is TGTGCCACCCAGCGGGAGGGCCACGTAAACATTCAGTACTTC.

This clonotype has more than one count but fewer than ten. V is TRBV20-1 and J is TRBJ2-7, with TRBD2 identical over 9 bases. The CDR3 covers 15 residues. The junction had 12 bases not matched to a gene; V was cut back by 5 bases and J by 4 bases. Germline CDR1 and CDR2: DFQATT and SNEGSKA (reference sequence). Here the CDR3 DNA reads TGCAGTGCTGGGGAACTAGCGGGCCCTCGGTACGAGCAGTACTTC. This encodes CSAGELAGPRYEQYF.

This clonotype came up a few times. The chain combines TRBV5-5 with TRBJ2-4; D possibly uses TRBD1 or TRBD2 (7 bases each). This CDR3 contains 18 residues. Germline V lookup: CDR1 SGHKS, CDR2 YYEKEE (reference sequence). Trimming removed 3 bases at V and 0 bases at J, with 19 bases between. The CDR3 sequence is CASSWEGAPPLAKNIQYF. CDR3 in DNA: TGTGCCAGCAGCTGGGAGGGGGCACCCCCACTAGCCAAAAACATTCAGTACTTC.

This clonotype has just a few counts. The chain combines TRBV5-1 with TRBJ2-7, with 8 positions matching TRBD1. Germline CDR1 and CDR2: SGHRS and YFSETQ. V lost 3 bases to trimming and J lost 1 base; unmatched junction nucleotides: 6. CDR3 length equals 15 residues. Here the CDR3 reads CASSSDRVFSYEQYF. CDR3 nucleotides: TGCGCCAGCAGCTCGGACAGGGTTTTTTCCTACGAGCAGTACTTC.

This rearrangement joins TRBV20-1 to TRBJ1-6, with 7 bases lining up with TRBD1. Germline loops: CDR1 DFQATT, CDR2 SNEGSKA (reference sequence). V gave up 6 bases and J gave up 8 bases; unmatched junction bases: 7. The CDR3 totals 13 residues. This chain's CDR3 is CSAQQGVDSPLHF. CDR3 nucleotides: TGCAGTGCGCAGCAGGGGGTGGATTCACCCCTCCACTTT.

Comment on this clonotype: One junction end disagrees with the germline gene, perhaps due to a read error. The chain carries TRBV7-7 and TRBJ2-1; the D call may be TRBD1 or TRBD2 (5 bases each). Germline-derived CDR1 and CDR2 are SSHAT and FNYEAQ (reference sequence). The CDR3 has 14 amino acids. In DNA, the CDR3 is TGTGCTAGCAGCTTAGGGACCATCCCCAATGAGCAGTTCTTC. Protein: CASSLGTIPNEQFF.

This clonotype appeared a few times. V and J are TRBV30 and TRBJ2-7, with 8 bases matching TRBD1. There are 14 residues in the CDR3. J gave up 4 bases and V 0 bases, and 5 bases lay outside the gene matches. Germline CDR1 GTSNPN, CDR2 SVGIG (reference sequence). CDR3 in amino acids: CAWSVLRGHYEQYF. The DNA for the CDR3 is TGTGCCTGGAGTGTACTCAGGGGGCATTACGAGCAGTACTTC.

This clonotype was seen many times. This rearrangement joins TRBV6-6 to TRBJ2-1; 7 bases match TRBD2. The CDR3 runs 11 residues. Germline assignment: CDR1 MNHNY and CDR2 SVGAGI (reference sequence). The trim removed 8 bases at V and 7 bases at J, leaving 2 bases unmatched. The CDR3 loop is CASWGGNEQFF. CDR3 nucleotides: TGTGCCAGCTGGGGGGGGAATGAGCAGTTCTTC.

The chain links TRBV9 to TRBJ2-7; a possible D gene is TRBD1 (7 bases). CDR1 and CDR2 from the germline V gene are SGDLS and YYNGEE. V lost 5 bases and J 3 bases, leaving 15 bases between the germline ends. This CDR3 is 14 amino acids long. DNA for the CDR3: TGTGCCAGCAGTCTAGGGGGGACAGACTACGAGCAGTACTTC. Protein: CASSLGGTDYEQYF.

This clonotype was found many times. CDR3 nucleotides: TGCGCCAGCAGCATCGGAGCCCAGCGTGTCACAGATACGCAGTATTTT. It codes for CASSIGAQRVTDTQYF. The chain is built from TRBV4-3 and TRBJ2-3; no definite D call. Germline CDR1 reads LGHNA; CDR2 reads YSLEER. The CDR3 is 16 amino acids. The ends were cut back, 5 bases at V and 2 bases at J, with 17 bases in the middle.

The CDR3 reads CASSPKGLAVPTGELFF. DNA for the CDR3: TGTGCCAGCTCACCGAAAGGACTAGCGGTACCCACCGGGGAGCTGTTTTTT. This chain links TRBV18 with TRBJ2-2; TRBD2 agrees at 10 bases. The V gene end was trimmed by 3 bases and the J gene end by 4 bases; junction bases not matched to a gene: 8. This CDR3 spans 17 amino acids. Germline V CDR1 and CDR2: KGHSH, LQKENI.

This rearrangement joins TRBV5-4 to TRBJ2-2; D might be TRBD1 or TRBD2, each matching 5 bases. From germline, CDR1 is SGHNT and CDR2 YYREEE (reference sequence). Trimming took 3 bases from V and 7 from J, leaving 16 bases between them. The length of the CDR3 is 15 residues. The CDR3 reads CASSSPMGVVGELFF. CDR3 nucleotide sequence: TGTGCCAGCAGCTCACCGATGGGGGTGGTCGGGGAGCTGTTTTTT.

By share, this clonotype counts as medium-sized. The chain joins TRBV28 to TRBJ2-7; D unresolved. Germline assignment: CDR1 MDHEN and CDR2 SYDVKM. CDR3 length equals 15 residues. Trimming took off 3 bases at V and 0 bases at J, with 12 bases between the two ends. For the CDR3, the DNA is TGTGCCAGCAGTTTTCCCCCCGAGAGCTCCTACGAGCAGTACTTC. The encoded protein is CASSFPPESSYEQYF. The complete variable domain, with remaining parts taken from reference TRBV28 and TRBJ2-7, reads DVKVTQSSRYLVKRTGEKVFLECVQDMDHENMFWYRQDPGLGLRLIYFSYDVKMKEKGDIPEGYSVSREKKERFSLILESASTNQTSMYLCASSFPPESSYEQYFGPGTRLTVT.

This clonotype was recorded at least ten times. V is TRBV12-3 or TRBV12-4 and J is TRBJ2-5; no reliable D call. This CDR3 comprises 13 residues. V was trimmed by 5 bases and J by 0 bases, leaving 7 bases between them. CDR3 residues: CASSPRDQETQYF. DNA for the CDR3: TGTGCCAGCAGTCCTCGGGACCAAGAGACCCAGTACTTC.